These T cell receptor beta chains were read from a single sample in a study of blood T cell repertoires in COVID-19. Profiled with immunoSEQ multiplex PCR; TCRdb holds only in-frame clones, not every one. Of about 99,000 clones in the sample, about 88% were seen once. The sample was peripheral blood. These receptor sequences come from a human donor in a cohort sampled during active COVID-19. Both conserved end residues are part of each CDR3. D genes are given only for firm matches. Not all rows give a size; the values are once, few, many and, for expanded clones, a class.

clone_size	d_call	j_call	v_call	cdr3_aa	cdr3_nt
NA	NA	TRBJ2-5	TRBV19	CASSRSEETQYF	TGTGCCAGTAGTCGGTCCGAAGAGACCCAGTACTTC
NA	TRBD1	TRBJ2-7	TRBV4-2	CASSYRGASYEQYF	TGTGCCAGCAGTTACAGGGGGGCCTCCTACGAGCAGTACTTC
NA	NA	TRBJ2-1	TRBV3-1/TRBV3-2	CASSHPWLVDEQFF	TGTGCCAGCAGCCACCCCTGGCTAGTTGATGAGCAGTTCTTC
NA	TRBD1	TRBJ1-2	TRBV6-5	CASSSRTGDNYGYTF	TGTGCCAGCAGTTCAAGAACAGGGGATAACTATGGCTACACCTTC
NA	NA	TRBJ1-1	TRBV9	CASSVGSGTEAFF	TGTGCCAGCAGCGTAGGGTCAGGCACTGAAGCTTTCTTT
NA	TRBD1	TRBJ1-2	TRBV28	CASSVRGVGFEKANYGYTF	TGTGCCAGCAGTGTCAGGGGGGTGGGGTTTGAGAAGGCTAACTATGGCTACACCTTC
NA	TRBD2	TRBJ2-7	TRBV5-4	CASSLGGYEQYF	TGTGCCAGCAGCCTCGGGGGGTACGAGCAGTACTTC
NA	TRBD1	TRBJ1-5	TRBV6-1	CASSEARIKQGFQPQHF	TGTGCCAGCAGTGAAGCCCGCATTAAACAGGGGTTTCAGCCCCAGCATTTT
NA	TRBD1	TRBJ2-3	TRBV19	CASTPLEGQGAGDTQYF	TGTGCCAGTACCCCCCTAGAAGGACAGGGGGCGGGAGATACGCAGTATTTT
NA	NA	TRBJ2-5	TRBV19	CASSYKVHAGQKRTQYF	TGTGCCAGTAGCTACAAGGTGCACGCGGGGCAAAAGAGGACCCAGTACTTC
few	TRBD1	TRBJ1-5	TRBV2	CASMAGGYEPQHF	TGTGCCAGCATGGCAGGGGGCTACGAGCCCCAGCATTTT
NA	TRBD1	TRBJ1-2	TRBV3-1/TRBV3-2	CASSQGGTVYYGYTF	TGTGCCAGCAGCCAAGGGGGGACAGTCTACTATGGCTACACCTTC
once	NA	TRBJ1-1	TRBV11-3	CASSLDRGTTEAFF	TGTGCCAGCAGCTTAGATCGGGGGACCACTGAAGCTTTCTTT
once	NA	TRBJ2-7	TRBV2	CASNPGAGEQYF	TGTGCCAGCAATCCAGGGGCGGGCGAGCAGTACTTC
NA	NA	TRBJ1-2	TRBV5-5	CASSRTTGGGLGYGYTF	TGTGCCAGCAGCAGGACCACCGGGGGGGGGCTAGGCTATGGCTACACCTTC
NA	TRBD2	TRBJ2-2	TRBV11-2	CASSLSGIDTGELFF	TGTGCCAGCAGCTTAAGCGGGATAGACACCGGGGAGCTGTTTTTT
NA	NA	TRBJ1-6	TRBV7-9	CASSSGTGLRNSPLHF	TGTGCCAGCAGCTCCGGAACAGGGCTTAGGAATTCACCCCTCCACTTT
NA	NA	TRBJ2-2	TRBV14	CASSPGEIGTGELFF	TGTGCCAGCAGTCCCGGGGAAATTGGCACCGGGGAGCTGTTTTTT
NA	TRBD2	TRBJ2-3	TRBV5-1	CASSNEQAGYTDTQYF	TGCGCCAGCAGCAACGAACAAGCGGGATACACAGATACGCAGTATTTT
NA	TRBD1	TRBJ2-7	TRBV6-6	CASRNRGEQYF	TGTGCCAGCAGAAACAGGGGCGAGCAGTACTTC
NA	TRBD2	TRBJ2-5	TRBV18	CASSPPERGGRETQYF	TGTGCCAGCTCACCACCGGAGCGGGGGGGCCGGGAGACCCAGTACTTC
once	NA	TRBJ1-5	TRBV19	CASSIGQYSNQPQHF	TGTGCCAGTAGTATTGGACAGTATAGCAATCAGCCCCAGCATTTT
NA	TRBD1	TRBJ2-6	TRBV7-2	CASSLVQGAGANVLTF	TGTGCCAGCAGCTTAGTACAGGGGGCTGGGGCCAACGTCCTGACTTTC
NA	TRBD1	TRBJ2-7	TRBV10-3	CAISGRDRERSYEQYF	TGTGCCATCAGTGGGCGAGACAGGGAAAGATCCTACGAGCAGTACTTC
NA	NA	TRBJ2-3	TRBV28	CASSGGGSTDTQYF	TGTGCCAGCAGTGGGGGCGGTAGCACAGATACGCAGTATTTT
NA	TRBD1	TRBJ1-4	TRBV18	CASSPGTGGTNEKLFF	TGTGCCAGCTCACCAGGGACAGGGGGAACTAATGAAAAACTGTTTTTT
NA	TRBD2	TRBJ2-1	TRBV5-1	CASSLGQREFYNEQFF	TGCGCCAGCAGCTTGGGACAGCGGGAGTTCTACAATGAGCAGTTCTTC
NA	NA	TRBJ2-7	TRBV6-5	CASSLAGEQYF	TGTGCCAGCAGTCTTGCGGGGGAGCAGTACTTC
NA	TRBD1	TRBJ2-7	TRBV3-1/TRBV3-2	CASSHGDRGFGEQYF	TGTGCCAGCAGCCACGGGGACAGGGGGTTTGGGGAGCAGTACTTC
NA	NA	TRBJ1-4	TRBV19	CASSIRQGHEKLFF	TGTGCCAGTAGTATTAGGCAGGGGCATGAAAAACTGTTTTTT
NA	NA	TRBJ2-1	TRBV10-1	CASSESDSYNEQFF	TGCGCCAGCAGTGAGAGCGACAGCTACAATGAGCAGTTCTTC
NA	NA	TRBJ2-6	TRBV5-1	CASSLWASGANVLTF	TGCGCCAGCAGCTTATGGGCCTCTGGGGCCAACGTCCTGACTTTC
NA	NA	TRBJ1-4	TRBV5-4	CASSLRGMGFNEKLFF	TGTGCCAGCAGCTTGAGGGGGATGGGGTTTAATGAAAAACTGTTTTTT
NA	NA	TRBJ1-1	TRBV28	CASIRGNTEAFF	TGTGCCAGCATCAGGGGTAACACTGAAGCTTTCTTT
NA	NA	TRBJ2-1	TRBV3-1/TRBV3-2	CASSNSHEQFF	TGTGCCAGCAGCAATAGCCATGAGCAGTTCTTC
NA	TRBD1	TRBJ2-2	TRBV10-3	CAISESGQGNTGELFF	TGTGCCATCAGTGAGTCGGGACAGGGGAACACCGGGGAGCTGTTTTTT
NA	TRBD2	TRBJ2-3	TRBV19	CASKGTSVRSTDTQYF	TGTGCCAGTAAAGGGACTAGCGTACGTAGCACAGATACGCAGTATTTT
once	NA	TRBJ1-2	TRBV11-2	CASSSLAAGTPGYTF	TGTGCCAGCAGCTCCCTCGCGGCGGGAACTCCTGGCTACACCTTC
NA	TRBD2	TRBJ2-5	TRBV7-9	CASSLLAGVRETQYF	TGTGCCAGCAGCTTACTAGCGGGAGTGAGAGAGACCCAGTACTTC
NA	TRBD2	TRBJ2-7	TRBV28	CASGLAGGSYEQYF	TGTGCCAGCGGCCTAGCGGGGGGTTCCTACGAGCAGTACTTC
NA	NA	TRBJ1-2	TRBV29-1	CSAARGSNYGYTF	TGCAGCGCCGCCAGGGGATCAAACTATGGCTACACCTTC
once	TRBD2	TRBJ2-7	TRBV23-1	CASISAPGLAYEQYF	TGCGCCAGCATATCGGCGCCAGGACTAGCCTACGAGCAGTACTTC
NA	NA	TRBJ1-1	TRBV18	CASSPSGRAEAFF	TGTGCCAGCTCACCATCCGGGAGAGCTGAAGCTTTCTTT
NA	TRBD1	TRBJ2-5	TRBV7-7	CASSPGQGSAQYF	TGTGCCAGCAGCCCCGGACAGGGGTCTGCCCAGTACTTC
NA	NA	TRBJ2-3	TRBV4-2	CASSPGVSVTDTQYF	TGTGCCAGCAGCCCTGGGGTTAGCGTCACAGATACGCAGTATTTT
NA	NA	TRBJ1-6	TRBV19	CASSPAGFPPPLHF	TGTGCCAGTAGCCCTGCAGGTTTCCCCCCACCCCTCCACTTT
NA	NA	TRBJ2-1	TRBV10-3	CATGGPGVDNEQFF	TGTGCCACCGGCGGGCCAGGGGTAGACAATGAGCAGTTCTTC
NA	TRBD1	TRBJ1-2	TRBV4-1	CASSQTTSGGVGYTF	TGCGCCAGCAGCCAAACCACGTCAGGGGGCGTTGGCTACACCTTC
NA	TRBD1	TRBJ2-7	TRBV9	CASTPGQGIYEQYF	TGTGCCAGCACTCCGGGACAGGGGATCTACGAGCAGTACTTC
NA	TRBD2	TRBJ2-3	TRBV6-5	CASKTGGFTDTQYF	TGTGCCAGCAAAACCGGGGGGTTCACAGATACGCAGTATTTT
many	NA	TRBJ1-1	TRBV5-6	CASSWQNTEAFF	TGTGCCAGCAGCTGGCAGAACACTGAAGCTTTCTTT
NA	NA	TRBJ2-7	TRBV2	CASSELETRAYEQYF	TGTGCCAGCAGTGAGTTGGAAACTAGGGCCTACGAGCAGTACTTC
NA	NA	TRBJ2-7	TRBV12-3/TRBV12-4	CASNPGLGAEQYF	TGTGCCAGCAATCCAGGGCTAGGGGCTGAGCAGTACTTC
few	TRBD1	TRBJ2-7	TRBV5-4	CASSQDRELGEQYF	TGTGCCAGCAGCCAGGACAGGGAGTTGGGCGAGCAGTACTTC
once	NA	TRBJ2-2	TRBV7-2	CASSTYTGELFF	TGTGCCAGCAGCACTTACACCGGGGAGCTGTTTTTT